This T cell receptor (beta chain) was documented in a study of CD8+ T cells in alopecia areata. About the research overall: Each day, treated patients took oral tofacitinib twice, at 5 to 10 mg per dose. Study results and caveats: An increase in clonality over normal scalp was evident in lesional scalp, especially alopecia totalis/universalis.

Extraction of RNA preceded its reverse transcription into cDNA, which served as the sequencing template. Measured with immunoSEQ multiplex PCR; TCRdb has only the in-frame clones, and not every one. The table has around 300,000 clones, roughly 63% seen once. Indicated treatment: oral pan-JAK inhibitor, 5-10 mg twice daily. Germline CDR1 is SGHTA and CDR2 is FQGNSA. Trimming shortened V by 5 bases and J by 1 base, and 11 bases separated the two germline ends. The CDR3 runs 14 residues. With respect to this clone: Its antigen is currently unknown.

V gene TRBV7-2 combines with J gene TRBJ1-1; D gene ambiguous. The sequence was obtained from a human donor with alopecia areata. The sample was CD4+ T cells sorted from blood, taken around week 54, from a patient treated with tofacitinib. CDR3 in amino acids: CASSPGRWNTEAFF. As DNA, the CDR3 is TGTGCCAGCAGCCCCGGTAGGTGGAACACTGAAGCTTTCTTT.